This T cell receptor beta chain was documented in a study of T cell clones after liver transplantation. Trimming removed 1 base at V and 7 bases at J, with 5 bases between. Looked up from germline, CDR1 is SGHTA and CDR2 is FQGNSA. CDR3 length: 12 amino acids. The data were produced by immunoSEQ multiplex PCR, yet TCRdb's version contains in-frame clones alone and is incomplete. The sample shows 50,000 to 70,000 clones, about 71% of them seen only once. This clonotype originated in a human patient who received a liver transplant. Some T cells may arise from the graft donor. The source material was CD4+ T cells from blood, sampled at the approximately 16-month timepoint. This rearrangement joins TRBV7-2 to TRBJ2-1, with D uncertain. CDR3 nucleotide sequence: TGTGCCAGCAGCTTAGTGAGGAATGAGCAGTTCTTC. Protein: CASSLVRNEQFF.